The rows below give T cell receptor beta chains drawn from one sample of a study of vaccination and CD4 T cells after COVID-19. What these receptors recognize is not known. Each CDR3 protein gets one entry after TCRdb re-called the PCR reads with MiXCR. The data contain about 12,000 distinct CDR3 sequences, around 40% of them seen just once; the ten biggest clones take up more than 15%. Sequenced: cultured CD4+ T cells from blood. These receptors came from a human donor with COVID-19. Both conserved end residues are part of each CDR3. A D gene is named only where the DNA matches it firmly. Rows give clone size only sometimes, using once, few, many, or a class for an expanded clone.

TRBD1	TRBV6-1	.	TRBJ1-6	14	CASTPTGEYSPLHF	TGTGCCAGCACACCAACAGGGGAGTATTCACCCCTCCACTTT
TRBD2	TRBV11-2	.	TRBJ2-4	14	CASSSRLAKNIQYF	TGTGCCAGCAGCTCCCGACTAGCCAAAAATATTCAGTACTTC
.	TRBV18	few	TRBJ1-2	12	CASSGSLAGYTF	TGTGCCAGCTCAGGGTCCCTCGCTGGCTACACCTTC
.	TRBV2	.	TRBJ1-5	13	CASSDRSNQPQHF	TGTGCCAGCAGTGACCGATCGAATCAGCCCCAGCATTTT
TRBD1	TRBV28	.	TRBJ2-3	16	CASSLSTGGWADTQYF	TGTGCCAGCAGTTTATCCACAGGGGGCTGGGCAGATACGCAGTATTTT
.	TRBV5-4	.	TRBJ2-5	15	CASSLQGGKGETQYF	TGTGCCAGCAGCCTTCAAGGGGGAAAAGGGGAGACCCAGTACTTC
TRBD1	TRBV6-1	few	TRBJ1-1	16	CASSPTSAGGNTEAFF	TGTGCCAGCAGTCCTACCTCGGCAGGGGGTAACACTGAAGCTTTCTTT
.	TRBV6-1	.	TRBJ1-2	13	CARQGGRNYGYTF	TGTGCCAGACAGGGCGGCCGCAATTATGGCTACACCTTC
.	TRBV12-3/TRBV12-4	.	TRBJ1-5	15	CASSLGGLSNQPQHF	TGTGCCAGCAGTTTGGGAGGGCTTAGCAATCAGCCCCAGCATTTT
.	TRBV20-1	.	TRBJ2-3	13	CSAPLGGPDTQYF	TGCAGTGCCCCACTTGGGGGGCCAGATACGCAGTATTTT
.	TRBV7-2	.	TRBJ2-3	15	CASSLATQFTDTQYF	TGTGCCAGCAGCTTAGCAACCCAATTCACAGATACGCAGTATTTT
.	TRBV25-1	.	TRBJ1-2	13	CASSEQGLGGYTF	TGTGCCAGCAGTGAACAAGGGCTCGGTGGCTACACCTTC
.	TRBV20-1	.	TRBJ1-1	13	CSGKGEVNTEAFF	TGCAGTGGAAAAGGGGAAGTGAACACTGAAGCTTTCTTT
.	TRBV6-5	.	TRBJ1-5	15	CASSSMGLGGQPQHF	TGTGCCAGCAGTTCAATGGGATTAGGAGGACAGCCCCAGCATTTT
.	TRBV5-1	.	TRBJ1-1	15	CASSHNTGSNTEAFF	TGCGCCAGCAGCCATAACACGGGTTCGAACACTGAAGCTTTCTTT
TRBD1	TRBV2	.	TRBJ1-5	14	CASRETGRGQPQHF	TGTGCCAGCAGGGAGACAGGGAGGGGTCAGCCCCAGCATTTT
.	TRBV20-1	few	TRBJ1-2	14	CSARDYPGDYGYTF	TGCAGTGCTAGAGATTATCCAGGGGACTATGGCTACACCTTC
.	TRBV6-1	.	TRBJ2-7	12	CASRRLVGEQYF	TGTGCCAGCAGGCGTCTAGTCGGCGAGCAGTACTTC
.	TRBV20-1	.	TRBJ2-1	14	CSAGTTGLDNEQFF	TGCAGTGCTGGGACAACAGGCCTGGACAATGAGCAGTTCTTC
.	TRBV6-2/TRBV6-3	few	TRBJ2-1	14	CASSRAGPYNEQFF	TGTGCCAGCAGCCGGGCGGGGCCCTACAATGAGCAGTTCTTC
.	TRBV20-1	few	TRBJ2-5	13	CSARESGIYTQYF	TGCAGTGCTAGAGAGTCGGGTATATATACCCAGTACTTC
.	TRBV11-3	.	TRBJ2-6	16	CASSTRVETGANVLTF	TGTGCCAGCAGCACGAGGGTGGAGACTGGGGCCAACGTCCTGACTTTC